These 30 T cell receptor beta chains share one sample of origin, sequenced in a study of neurological immune-mediated disorders. TCRdb itself ran the 5' RACE reads through MiXCR, one entry per CDR3 protein. The sample holds approximately 50,000 distinct CDR3 sequences, around 10% seen once. The sample comprised PBMCs. These receptor sequences come from a man in his 70s with HTLV-1-associated myelopathy (HAM/TSP).

There are many counts of this clonotype. The chain couples TRBV6-6 to TRBJ1-4; 11 bases match TRBD1. V dropped 11 bases and J dropped 6; count of bases not matched to a gene: 11. This CDR3 has 15 amino acids. Germline-derived CDR1 and CDR2 are MNHNY and SVGAGI (reference sequence). The CDR3 nucleotides are TGTGCCGCCTCTTTGTTGGGACAGGGGGATGAAAAACTGTTTTTT. Its protein is CAASLLGQGDEKLFF.

This clonotype showed up many times. The chain joins TRBV3-1 to TRBJ2-3, with D perhaps TRBD2 (6 bases). The CDR3 is 15 residues long. The germline CDR1 and CDR2 sequences are LGHDT and YNNKEL (reference sequence). V lost 1 base and J 1 base, leaving 9 bases between the germline ends. CDR3: CASSQGPGGTDTQYF. The CDR3 DNA reads as TGTGCCAGCAGCCAAGGGCCGGGAGGCACAGATACGCAGTATTTT.

This clonotype is medium-sized within its sample. The rearrangement links TRBV6-4 to TRBJ1-1, with TRBD1 as a possible D gene (6 bases). The CDR3 spans 13 residues. V was pared by 7 bases and J by 5 bases, with 14 bases between. Per the germline V gene, CDR1 is MRHNA and CDR2 is SNTAGT. The CDR3 reads CASKPVRGTEAFF. CDR3 coding DNA: TGTGCCAGCAAACCAGTCAGGGGAACTGAAGCTTTCTTT.

There are many counts of this clonotype. The rearrangement links TRBV20-1 to TRBJ2-5; 9 positions agree with TRBD2. The CDR3 runs to 14 residues. V lost 5 bases to trimming and J lost 4 bases; unmatched junction nucleotides: 8. Germline CDR1 DFQATT, CDR2 SNEGSKA (reference sequence). The CDR3 region has the DNA TGCAGTGCTGGGCTTATAGCGGGAGCAGAGACCCAGTACTTC. Encoded protein: CSAGLIAGAETQYF.

This clonotype has a count of ten or more. The chain has TRBV28 and TRBJ2-1; maybe TRBD2 (5 bases). This CDR3 has 15 amino acids. Looked up from germline, CDR1 is MDHEN and CDR2 is SYDVKM. V lost 6 bases and J lost 0, with 12 bases in between. For the CDR3, the DNA is TGTGCCAGCAGAACCGCGGGCAACTCCTACAATGAGCAGTTCTTC. It is translated as CASRTAGNSYNEQFF.

This clonotype showed up many times. The rearrangement joins TRBV7-2 to TRBJ2-7; D tentatively fits TRBD1 or TRBD2 (5 bases each). This CDR3 comprises 15 residues. Germline CDR1 is SGHTA and CDR2 is FQGNSA. The V and J ends lost 5 bases and 0 bases respectively, with 14 bases between them. The CDR3 nucleotides are TGTGCCAGCAGCGGTACCGGGACCTCCTCCTACGAGCAGTACTTC. This sequence encodes CASSGTGTSSYEQYF.

Ten or more counts support this clonotype. The V call is TRBV4-1, the J call TRBJ1-1; no reliable D call. The CDR3 covers 14 residues. Germline-derived CDR1 and CDR2 are MGHRA and YSYEKL. Between the trimmed V and J ends, which lost 2 bases and 0 bases, there was a span of 7 bases. CDR3 in amino acids: CASSQSLLNTEAFF. The CDR3 bases are TGCGCCAGCAGCCAATCGTTGTTGAACACTGAAGCTTTCTTT.

This clonotype showed up many times. The chain couples TRBV9 to TRBJ2-3; weak D call: TRBD1 (6 bases). This CDR3 region has 16 residues. Germline V gives CDR1 SGDLS, CDR2 YYNGEE. Trimming stripped 3 bases from V and 4 bases from J, with 18 bases between. CDR3 in amino acids: CASSARQDQLSDTQYF. The CDR3 coding sequence is TGTGCCAGCAGCGCCCGACAGGACCAGCTCTCAGATACGCAGTATTTT.

This clonotype was observed many times. This sequence joins TRBV12-3 or TRBV12-4 and TRBJ2-1, with no clear D. Trimming removed 8 bases from V and 7 bases from J, with 12 bases in between. This CDR3 is 12 amino acids long. The CDR3 region is CASLRFVNEQFF. DNA of the CDR3: TGTGCCAGCCTCCGCTTTGTGAATGAGCAGTTCTTC.

In this sample, this clonotype turned up many times. The chain employs TRBV6-1 and TRBJ2-1; possibly TRBD1 for D (7 bases). V was clipped by 6 bases and J by 3 bases, with 18 bases between them. Per the germline V gene, CDR1 is MNHNS and CDR2 is SASEGT. This CDR3 is built from 16 residues. DNA of the CDR3: TGTGCCAGCAGGGGGGGCACCGGGACAGTCTACAATGAGCAGTTCTTC. Amino acid sequence: CASRGGTGTVYNEQFF.

This clonotype has at least ten counts. V and J are TRBV7-9 and TRBJ2-1; 7 nucleotides agree with TRBD2. Trimming removed 2 bases from V and 5 bases from J; junction bases left unmatched: 6. This CDR3 has 15 amino acids. The germline CDR1 and CDR2 sequences are SEHNR and FQNEAQ (reference sequence). CDR3 sequence: CASSLSGGSNNEQFF. CDR3 DNA: TGTGCCAGCAGCTTAAGTGGCGGGAGTAACAATGAGCAGTTCTTC.

Ten or more counts support this clonotype. The rearrangement uses TRBV12-3 or TRBV12-4 and TRBJ2-1; D is ambiguous. This CDR3 is 13 amino acids long. V lost 3 bases to trimming and J lost 9 bases, with 12 bases between them. CDR3 protein: CASSFNQEGEQFF. The DNA of the CDR3 is TGTGCCAGCAGTTTTAATCAGGAAGGTGAGCAGTTCTTC.

In its sample, this clonotype was seen many times. This sequence joins TRBV4-3 and TRBJ2-2; D may be TRBD1 (7 bases). Trimming took 4 bases from V and 5 from J, leaving 14 bases between them. The germline V gene encodes CDR1 LGHNA and CDR2 YSLEER. The length of the CDR3 is 15 residues. CDR3 amino acids: CASSPAAGGTGELFF. DNA of the CDR3: TGCGCCAGCAGCCCCGCGGCAGGGGGGACCGGGGAGCTGTTTTTT.

This clonotype has at least ten counts. J is TRBJ2-5 and V is TRBV7-9, with D perhaps matching TRBD2 (6 bases). This CDR3 has 12 residues. Germline V CDR1 and CDR2: SEHNR, FQNEAQ (reference sequence). The V end lost 6 bases, the J end lost 7 bases, and 12 bases lay between the germline ends. DNA for the CDR3: TGTGCCAGCAGTCTAGGGGAGGCGACCCAGTACTTC. Translating it yields CASSLGEATQYF.

Ten or more counts support this clonotype. J is TRBJ2-2 and V is TRBV24-1; 10 nucleotides align to TRBD2. This CDR3 is 14 amino acids long. Trimming at V came to 6 bases and at J to 3 bases, leaving 0 bases not matched to a gene. Germline values: CDR1 KGHDR, CDR2 SFDVKD. CDR3 sequence reads: CATSSGRDTGELFF. The CDR3, as DNA: TGTGCCACCAGTAGCGGGAGGGACACCGGGGAGCTGTTTTTT.

This clonotype came up many times. The chain recombines TRBV4-3 with TRBJ1-4; D is unresolved. Germline CDR1 reads LGHNA; CDR2 reads YSLEER. The V and J ends lost 5 bases and 4 bases respectively, with 11 bases between them. This CDR3 region has 14 residues. In nucleotides, the CDR3 is TGCGCCAGCAGCTCCGCCGGGGTTAATGAAAAACTGTTTTTT. Amino acid sequence: CASSSAGVNEKLFF.

Many counts were recorded for this clonotype. The chain couples TRBV7-9 to TRBJ2-7; the D gene is possibly TRBD2 (6 bases). Trimming stripped 3 bases from V and 3 bases from J, with 9 bases between. Germline V gene sequence: CDR1 SEHNR, CDR2 FQNEAQ (reference sequence). This CDR3 is built from 13 residues. The CDR3 loop reads CASSLREFYEQYF. The CDR3 coding sequence is TGTGCCAGCAGCTTGCGGGAATTCTACGAGCAGTACTTC.

This clonotype has only a few counts. The chain uses TRBV10-3 and TRBJ2-5; 7 positions match TRBD1. This CDR3 is 12 amino acids long. Unmatched junction bases numbered 5, after V lost 10 bases and J lost 3 bases. Per the germline V gene, CDR1 is ENHRY and CDR2 is SYGVKD. CDR3 nucleotides: TGTGCCACCAAGGGACAGAAAGAGACCCAGTACTTC. Translation: CATKGQKETQYF.

In its sample, this clonotype was seen many times. The V call is TRBV28, the J call TRBJ2-3; D gene unclear. This CDR3 comprises 11 residues. Trimming took 3 bases from V and 7 from J, leaving 5 bases between them. CDR1 is MDHEN and CDR2 is SYDVKM in the germline V gene. CDR3 sequence (DNA): TGTGCCAGCAGTTTGGCGAATACGCAGTATTTT. The encoded protein is CASSLANTQYF.

This clonotype has ten or more counts. V usage is TRBV20-1 and J usage is TRBJ1-5; no firm D call. This CDR3 has 12 amino acids. V was pared by 4 bases and J by 4 bases, with 8 bases between. In germline, CDR1 is DFQATT, CDR2 SNEGSKA (reference sequence). The CDR3 nucleotides are TGCAGTGCTATGTATAGAAATCAGCCCCAGCATTTT. Its protein product is CSAMYRNQPQHF.

On this clonotype: Germline and junction disagree at one end, which may indicate a read error. The V gene is TRBV14, the J gene TRBJ2-2; the match to TRBD2 covers 10 bases. The CDR3 sequence is 16 residues long. The germline V gene encodes CDR1 SGHDN and CDR2 FVKESK. The CDR3 region has the DNA TGTGCCAGCAGCCAAGTAGCGGGAGGAGTTACCGGGAAGCTGTTTTTT. Its protein is CASSQVAGGVTGKLFF. The complete variable domain, with remaining parts taken from reference TRBV14 and TRBJ2-2, reads EAGVTQFPSHSVIEKGQTVTLRCDPISGHDNLYWYRRVMGKEIKFLLHFVKESKQDESGMPNNRFLAERTGGTYSTLKVQPAELEDSGVYFCASSQVAGGVTGKLFFGEGSRLTVL.

By its share, this clonotype is medium-sized. The chain joins TRBV20-1 to TRBJ2-5; 8 bases match TRBD2. Germline lookup yields CDR1 DFQATT and CDR2 SNEGSKA (reference sequence). The CDR3 sequence is 12 residues long. The V segment lost 3 bases and the J segment 5 bases; nucleotides outside the gene matches: 2. The CDR3 bases are TGCAGTGCTAGCGGGAGGGCGGAGACCCAGTACTTC. Its translation: CSASGRAETQYF.

In this sample, this clonotype turned up many times. This chain links TRBV5-5 with TRBJ2-3; perhaps TRBD2 as D (6 bases). Germline loops: CDR1 SGHKS, CDR2 YYEKEE (reference sequence). Deletions cut 4 bases from V and 4 bases from J, with 19 bases between. The CDR3 runs to 16 residues. The CDR3 DNA sequence: TGTGCCAGCAGCCCACTAGCAGTACTAGGGCCAGATACGCAGTATTTT. Encoded protein: CASSPLAVLGPDTQYF.

This clonotype was observed at least ten times. The chain uses TRBV5-1 and TRBJ2-1; no clear D gene. The CDR3 is 12 amino acids. The germline CDR1 and CDR2 sequences are SGHRS and YFSETQ. The V end was cut by 5 bases, the J end by 8 bases, with 11 bases between. CDR3 DNA sequence: TGCGCCAGCAGGGACCAAGGCCATGAGCAGTTCTTC. This gives the protein CASRDQGHEQFF. The full variable domain, in which reference TRBV5-1 and TRBJ2-1 provide the parts outside the CDR3, is KAGVTQTPRYLIKTRGQQVTLSCSPISGHRSVSWYQQTPGQGLQFLFEYFSETQRNKGNFPGRFSGRQFSNSRSEMNVSTLELGDSALYLCASRDQGHEQFFGPGTRLTVL.

This clonotype was found many times. The V call is TRBV7-2, the J call TRBJ2-2; TRBD1 matches at 10 bases. This CDR3 is built from 14 residues. V dropped 8 bases and J dropped 5; count of bases not matched to a gene: 5. Germline values: CDR1 SGHTA, CDR2 FQGNSA. CDR3 sequence: CASRGQGVTGELFF. The CDR3 DNA reads TGTGCCAGCCGCGGACAGGGGGTAACCGGGGAGCTGTTTTTT.

This clonotype came up many times. The chain couples TRBV12-3 or TRBV12-4 to TRBJ2-4, with TRBD1 identical over 9 bases. Trimming at V came to 6 bases and at J to 7 bases, leaving 7 bases not matched to a gene. This CDR3 has 14 residues. The CDR3: CASRTGTGRNIQYF. The CDR3 nucleotides are TGTGCCAGCAGGACCGGGACAGGGAGGAACATTCAGTACTTC.

Remarks on this clonotype: An end of the junction differs from the germline gene, which may be a read error. The J gene is TRBJ2-7, the V gene TRBV12-3 or TRBV12-4; TRBD1 aligns across 7 bases. This CDR3 has 15 amino acids. This chain's CDR3 is CASSLDGTALYEQDF. CDR3 bases: TGTGCCAGCAGTTTAGACGGGACAGCCCTTTACGAGCAGGACTTT.

This clonotype was counted only a few times. The chain is built from TRBV11-2 and TRBJ2-7; 10 positions match TRBD1. This CDR3 has 15 residues. CDR1 is SGHAT and CDR2 is FQNNGV in the germline V gene. V trimming: 4 bases; J trimming: 7 bases; junction bases outside the gene matches: 10. CDR3 residues: CASSSSMTGGREQYF. CDR3 coding DNA: TGTGCCAGCAGCTCATCCATGACAGGGGGCCGGGAGCAGTACTTC.

This clonotype showed up many times. The chain links TRBV5-1 to TRBJ2-5, with 10 bases identical to TRBD2. The V segment lost 1 base and the J segment 6 bases; nucleotides outside the gene matches: 9. Per germline, CDR1 SGHRS and CDR2 YFSETQ. The CDR3 length is 16 residues. The CDR3 DNA is TGCGCCAGCAGCTTGATCGCTAGCGGGAGTGAGAAGACCCAGTACTTC. It yields the protein CASSLIASGSEKTQYF.

This clonotype was seen many times. Here the CDR3 reads CAPRSEKTQYF. As DNA, the CDR3 is TGTGCGCCGAGGTCCGAGAAGACCCAGTACTTC. V usage is TRBV7-8 and J usage is TRBJ2-5; no definite D call. Looked up from germline, CDR1 is SGHVS and CDR2 is FQNEAQ. The CDR3 runs 11 residues.